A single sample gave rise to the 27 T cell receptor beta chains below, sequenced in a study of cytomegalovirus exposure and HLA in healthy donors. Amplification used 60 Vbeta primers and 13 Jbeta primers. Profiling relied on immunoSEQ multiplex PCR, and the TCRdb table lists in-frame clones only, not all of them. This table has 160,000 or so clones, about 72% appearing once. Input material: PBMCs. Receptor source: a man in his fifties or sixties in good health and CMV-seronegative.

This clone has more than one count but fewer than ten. CDR3: CASSQVAHGNYGYTF. The DNA for the CDR3 is TGCGCCAGCAGCCAAGTTGCGCACGGTAACTATGGCTACACCTTC. This chain uses TRBV4-1 with TRBJ1-2; the D is unclear. Trimming stripped 1 base from V and 1 base from J, with 10 bases between. CDR1 is MGHRA and CDR2 is YSYEKL in the germline V gene. This CDR3 is built from 15 residues.

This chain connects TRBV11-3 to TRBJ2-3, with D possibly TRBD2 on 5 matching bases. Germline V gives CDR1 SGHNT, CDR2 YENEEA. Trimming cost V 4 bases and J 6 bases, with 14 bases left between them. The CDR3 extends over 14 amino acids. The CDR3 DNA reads TGTGCCAGCAGCTCCCGACGGTCGGGGGATACGCAGTATTTT. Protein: CASSSRRSGDTQYF.

The CDR3 protein is CASSLAGGGYNEQFF. The CDR3 coding sequence is TGTGCCAGCAGTTTAGCAGGGGGCGGCTACAATGAGCAGTTCTTC. This chain links TRBV27 with TRBJ2-1, with 8 bases matching TRBD1. The CDR3 is made up of 15 amino acids. Germline CDR1 is MNHEY and CDR2 is SMNVEV (reference sequence). Germline trimming cut 2 bases from V and 3 bases from J; bases unmatched to any gene: 3.

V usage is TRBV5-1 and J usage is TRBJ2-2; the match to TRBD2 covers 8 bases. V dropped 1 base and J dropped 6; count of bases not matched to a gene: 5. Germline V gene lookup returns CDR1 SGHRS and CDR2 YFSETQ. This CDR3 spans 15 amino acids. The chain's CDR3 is CASSLSTSGAGELFF. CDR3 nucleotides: TGCGCCAGCAGCTTGAGTACTAGCGGCGCCGGGGAGCTGTTTTTT.

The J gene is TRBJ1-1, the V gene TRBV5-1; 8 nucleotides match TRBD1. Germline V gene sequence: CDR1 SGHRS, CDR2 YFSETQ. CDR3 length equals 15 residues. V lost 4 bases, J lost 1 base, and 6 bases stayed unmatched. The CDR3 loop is CASSAQGAENTEAFF. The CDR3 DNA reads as TGCGCCAGCAGCGCGCAGGGGGCAGAGAACACTGAAGCTTTCTTT.

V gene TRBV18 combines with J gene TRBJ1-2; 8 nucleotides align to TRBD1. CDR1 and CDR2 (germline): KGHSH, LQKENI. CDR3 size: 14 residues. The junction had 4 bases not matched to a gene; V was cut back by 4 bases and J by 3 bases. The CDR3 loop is CASSLGQGYYGYTF. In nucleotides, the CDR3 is TGTGCCAGCTCACTTGGACAGGGCTACTATGGCTACACCTTC.

The CDR3 DNA sequence: TGTGCCAGCTCACCACCTCGGACGGGAACCTCCTACGAGCAGTACTTC. Encoded protein: CASSPPRTGTSYEQYF. The chain joins TRBV18 to TRBJ2-7; D is possibly TRBD2 (5 bases). The CDR3 covers 16 residues. Germline V lookup: CDR1 KGHSH, CDR2 LQKENI. V was trimmed by 0 bases and J by 0 bases, leaving 12 bases between them. The complete variable domain, with remaining parts taken from reference TRBV18 and TRBJ2-7, reads NAGVMQNPRHLVRRRGQEARLRCSPMKGHSHVYWYRQLPEEGLKFMVYLQKENIIDESGMPKERFSAEFPKEGPSILRIQQVVRGDSAAYFCASSPPRTGTSYEQYFGPGTRLTVT.

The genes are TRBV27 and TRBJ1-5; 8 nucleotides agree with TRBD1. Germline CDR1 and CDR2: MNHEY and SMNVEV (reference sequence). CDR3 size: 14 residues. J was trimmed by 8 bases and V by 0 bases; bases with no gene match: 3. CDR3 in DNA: TGTGCCAGCAGTTTATCCCACAGGGGGGAGCCCCAGCATTTT. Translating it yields CASSLSHRGEPQHF.

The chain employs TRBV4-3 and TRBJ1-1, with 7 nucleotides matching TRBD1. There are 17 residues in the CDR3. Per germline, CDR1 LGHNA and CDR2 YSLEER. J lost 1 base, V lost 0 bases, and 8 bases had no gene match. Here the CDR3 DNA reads TGCGCCAGCAGCCAAGATATCAACCAGGGGGGGAACACTGAAGCTTTCTTT. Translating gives CASSQDINQGGNTEAFF.

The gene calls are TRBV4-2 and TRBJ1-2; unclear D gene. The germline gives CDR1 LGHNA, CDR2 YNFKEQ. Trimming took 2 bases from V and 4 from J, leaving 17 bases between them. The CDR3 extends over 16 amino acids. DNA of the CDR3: TGTGCCAGCAGCCAACCCACGGGGAGATTGAGCTATGGCTACACCTTC. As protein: CASSQPTGRLSYGYTF.

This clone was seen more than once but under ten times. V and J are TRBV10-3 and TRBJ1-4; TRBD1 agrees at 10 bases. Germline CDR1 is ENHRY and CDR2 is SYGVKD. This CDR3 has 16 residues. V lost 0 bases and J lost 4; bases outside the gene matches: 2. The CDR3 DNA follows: TGTGCCATCAGTGAGTCGAGGGACAGGGGTAATGAAAAACTGTTTTTT. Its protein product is CAISESRDRGNEKLFF.

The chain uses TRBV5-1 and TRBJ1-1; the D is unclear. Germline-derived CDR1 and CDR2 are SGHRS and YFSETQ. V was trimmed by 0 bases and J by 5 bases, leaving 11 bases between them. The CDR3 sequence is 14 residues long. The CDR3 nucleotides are TGCGCCAGCAGCTTGGCTTCTACGGGGACTGAAGCTTTCTTT. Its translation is CASSLASTGTEAFF.

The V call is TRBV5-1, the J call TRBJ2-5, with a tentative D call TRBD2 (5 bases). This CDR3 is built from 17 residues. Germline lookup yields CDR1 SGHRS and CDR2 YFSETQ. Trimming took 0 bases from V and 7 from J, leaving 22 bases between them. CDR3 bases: TGCGCCAGCAGCTTGGATTTATACCGCGGGCCGAGGAGGACCCAGTACTTC. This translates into CASSLDLYRGPRRTQYF.

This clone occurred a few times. CDR3 protein: CSVGTGTGDKNQPQHF. DNA of the CDR3: TGCAGCGTTGGCACAGGCACAGGGGATAAAAATCAGCCCCAGCATTTT. The rearrangement uses TRBV29-1 and TRBJ1-5, with 7 positions matching TRBD1. The CDR3 loop spans 16 amino acids. V lost 4 bases, J lost 4 bases, and 13 bases stayed unmatched. Germline lookup yields CDR1 SQVTM and CDR2 ANQGSEA.

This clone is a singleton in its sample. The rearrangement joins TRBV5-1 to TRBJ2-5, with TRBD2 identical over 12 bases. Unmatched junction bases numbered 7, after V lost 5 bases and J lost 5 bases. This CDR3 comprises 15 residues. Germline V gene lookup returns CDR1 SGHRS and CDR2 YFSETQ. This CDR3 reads CASRASGGAVETQYF. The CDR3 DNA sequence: TGCGCCAGCAGGGCTAGCGGGGGGGCCGTGGAGACCCAGTACTTC.

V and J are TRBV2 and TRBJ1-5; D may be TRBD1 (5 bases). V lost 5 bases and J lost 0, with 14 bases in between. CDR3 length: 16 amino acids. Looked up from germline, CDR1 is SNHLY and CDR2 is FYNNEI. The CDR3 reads CASSFSTAYSNQPQHF. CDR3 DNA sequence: TGTGCCAGCAGTTTCTCGACAGCTTATAGCAATCAGCCCCAGCATTTT.

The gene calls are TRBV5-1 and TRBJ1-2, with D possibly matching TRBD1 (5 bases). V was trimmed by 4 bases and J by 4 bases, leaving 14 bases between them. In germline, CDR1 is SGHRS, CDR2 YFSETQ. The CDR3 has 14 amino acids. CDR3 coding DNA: TGCGCCAGCAGCCCGGGAGGGGTGGCCTATGGCTACACCTTC. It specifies CASSPGGVAYGYTF.

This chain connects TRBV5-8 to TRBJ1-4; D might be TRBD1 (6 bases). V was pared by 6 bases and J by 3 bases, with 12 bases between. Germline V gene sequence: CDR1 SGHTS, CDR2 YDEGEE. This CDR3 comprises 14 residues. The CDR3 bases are TGTGCCAGCACCCTCCAGGGGCCTAATGAAAAACTGTTTTTT. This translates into CASTLQGPNEKLFF.

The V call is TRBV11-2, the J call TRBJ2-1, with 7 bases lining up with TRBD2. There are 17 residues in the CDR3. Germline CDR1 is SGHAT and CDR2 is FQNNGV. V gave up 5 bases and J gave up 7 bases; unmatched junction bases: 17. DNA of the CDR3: TGTGCCAGCAGCCCCCGAGCCAGGGAGGGCTCGTGGAATGAGCAGTTCTTC. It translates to CASSPRAREGSWNEQFF.

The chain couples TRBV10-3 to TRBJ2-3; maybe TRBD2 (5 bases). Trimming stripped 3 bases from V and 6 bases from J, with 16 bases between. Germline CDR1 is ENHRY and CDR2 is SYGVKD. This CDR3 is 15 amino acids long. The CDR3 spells CAISDRRAFWDTQYF. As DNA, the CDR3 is TGTGCCATCAGTGATAGGCGGGCGTTTTGGGATACGCAGTATTTT.

The CDR3 spells CASSLVGRGQGETQYF. CDR3 DNA: TGTGCCAGCAGCTTAGTAGGCAGGGGGCAGGGCGAGACCCAGTACTTC. J is TRBJ2-5 and V is TRBV7-2, with 8 bases fitting TRBD1. Trimming cost V 1 base and J 5 bases; bases outside gene matches: 9. The germline gives CDR1 SGHTA, CDR2 FQGNSA. CDR3 size: 16 residues.

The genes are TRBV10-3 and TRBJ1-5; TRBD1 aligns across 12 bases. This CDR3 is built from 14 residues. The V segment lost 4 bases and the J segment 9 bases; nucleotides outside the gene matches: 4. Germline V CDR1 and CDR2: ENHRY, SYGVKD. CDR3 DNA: TGTGCCATCAGTGGTGGGGACAGGGGGCGGCCCCAGCATTTT. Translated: CAISGGDRGRPQHF.

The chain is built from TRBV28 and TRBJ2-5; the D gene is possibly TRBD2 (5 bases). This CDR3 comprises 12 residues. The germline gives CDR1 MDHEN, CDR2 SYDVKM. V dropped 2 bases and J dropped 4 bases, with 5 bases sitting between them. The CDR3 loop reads CASSLRGETQYF. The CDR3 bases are TGTGCCAGCAGTTTACGGGGAGAGACCCAGTACTTC. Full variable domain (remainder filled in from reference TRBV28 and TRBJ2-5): DVKVTQSSRYLVKRTGEKVFLECVQDMDHENMFWYRQDPGLGLRLIYFSYDVKMKEKGDIPEGYSVSREKKERFSLILESASTNQTSMYLCASSLRGETQYFGPGTRLLVL.

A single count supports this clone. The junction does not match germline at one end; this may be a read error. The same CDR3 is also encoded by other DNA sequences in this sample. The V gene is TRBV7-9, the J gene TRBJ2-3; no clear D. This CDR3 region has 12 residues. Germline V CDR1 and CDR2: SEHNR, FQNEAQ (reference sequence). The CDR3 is CSSSSPGDTQYF. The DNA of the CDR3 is TGTTCCAGCAGCTCCCCCGGGGATACGCAGTATTTT.

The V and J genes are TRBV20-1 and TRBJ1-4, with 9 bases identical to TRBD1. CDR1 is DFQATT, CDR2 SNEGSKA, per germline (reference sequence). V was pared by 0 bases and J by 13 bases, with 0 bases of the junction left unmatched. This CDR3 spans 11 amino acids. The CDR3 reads CSAREDRGLFF. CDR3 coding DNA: TGCAGTGCTAGAGAGGACAGGGGACTGTTTTTT.

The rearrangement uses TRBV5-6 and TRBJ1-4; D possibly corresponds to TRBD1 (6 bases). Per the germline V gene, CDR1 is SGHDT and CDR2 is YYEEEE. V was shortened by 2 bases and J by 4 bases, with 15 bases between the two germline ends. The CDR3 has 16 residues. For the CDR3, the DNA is TGTGCCAGCAGCTTTACCGGGACACTATTTAATGAAAAACTGTTTTTT. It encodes CASSFTGTLFNEKLFF.

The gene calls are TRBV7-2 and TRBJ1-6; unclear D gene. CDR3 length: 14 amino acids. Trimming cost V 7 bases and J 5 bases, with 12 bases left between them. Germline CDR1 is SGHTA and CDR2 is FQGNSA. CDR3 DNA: TGTGCCAGCACCGGAGCTGATAATAATTCACCCCTCCACTTT. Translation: CASTGADNNSPLHF.